The next 28 T cell receptor beta chains were all read from a single sample in a study of T cell changes during pregnancy in multiple sclerosis. TCRdb's copy holds only in-frame clones and misses some; the assay was immunoSEQ multiplex PCR. The sample gives roughly 58,000 clones, approximately 92% of which show up once; more than 0.15% is in the top ten. The sequencing used CD4+ T cells from peripheral blood mononuclear cells, collected after pregnancy. These receptors all stem from a female donor in good health, enrolled as a control in a pregnancy study.

This chain links TRBV7-8 with TRBJ2-1; D is uncertain. Germline V gene lookup returns CDR1 SGHVS and CDR2 FQNEAQ. V lost 1 base and J lost 0, with 7 bases in between. The CDR3 covers 15 residues. Here the CDR3 DNA reads TGTGCCAGCAGCTTAGGGCCCAGCTCCTACAATGAGCAGTTCTTC. It is translated as CASSLGPSSYNEQFF.

The chain carries TRBV11-2 and TRBJ2-1; 10 bases match TRBD2. V shed 6 bases, J shed 9 bases, and the junction held 11 bases outside the gene matches. Per the germline V gene, CDR1 is SGHAT and CDR2 is FQNNGV. The CDR3 has 15 residues. CDR3 residues: CASSPLLAGRTEQFF. The CDR3, as DNA: TGTGCCAGCAGTCCCTTACTAGCGGGGAGGACTGAGCAGTTCTTC.

In this sample, this clone turned up a few times. The rearrangement uses TRBV29-1 and TRBJ1-1; no firm D call. CDR1 is SQVTM and CDR2 is ANQGSEA in the germline V gene. The germline V and J ends were trimmed by 4 bases and 6 bases, with 9 bases remaining between them. This CDR3 is built from 11 residues. This CDR3 is CSVARTAEAFF. The CDR3 DNA sequence: TGCAGCGTTGCTCGTACAGCTGAAGCTTTCTTT.

This clone appeared a few times. The chain uses TRBV5-4 and TRBJ2-3; D is ambiguous. CDR3 size: 13 residues. Looked up from germline, CDR1 is SGHNT and CDR2 is YYREEE (reference sequence). CDR3 bases: TGTGCTGCGGCTGCTCAGAGCACAGATACGCAGTATTTT. Translation: CAAAAQSTDTQYF. Based on the CDR3 plus reference TRBV5-4 and TRBJ2-3, the full variable domain is ETGVTQSPTHLIKTRGQQVTLRCSSQSGHNTVSWYQQALGQGPQFIFQYYREEENGRGNFPPRFSGLQFPNYSSELNVNALELDDSALYLCAAAAQSTDTQYFGPGTRLTVL.

This chain links TRBV7-2 with TRBJ2-7; 9 nucleotides align to TRBD1. CDR1 is SGHTA and CDR2 is FQGNSA in the germline V gene. The CDR3 length is 16 residues. V was clipped by 5 bases and J by 6 bases; unmatched bases: 14. CDR3 bases: TGTGCCAGCAGCCCGGGACGAGGACAGGGGACGGGCGAGCAGTACTTC. Its translation: CASSPGRGQGTGEQYF.

The V and J genes are TRBV5-6 and TRBJ2-3, with 11 positions matching TRBD2. This CDR3 is 17 amino acids long. The V gene end was trimmed by 3 bases and the J gene end by 2 bases; junction bases not matched to a gene: 8. Germline CDR1 and CDR2: SGHDT and YYEEEE. The CDR3 loop reads CASSSLLAGDTTDTQYF. In nucleotides, the CDR3 is TGTGCCAGCAGCTCCCTACTAGCGGGGGACACCACAGATACGCAGTATTTT. Full variable domain (missing parts from reference TRBV5-6 and TRBJ2-3): DAGVTQSPTHLIKTRGQQVTLRCSPKSGHDTVSWYQQALGQGPQFIFQYYEEEERQRGNFPDRFSGHQFPNYSSELNVNALLLGDSALYLCASSSLLAGDTTDTQYFGPGTRLTVL.

The chain links TRBV29-1 to TRBJ1-2, with a possible D match to TRBD1 (6 bases). Trimming removed 6 bases from V and 4 bases from J, with 12 bases in between. The germline V gene encodes CDR1 SQVTM and CDR2 ANQGSEA. The CDR3 has 12 amino acids. The CDR3 loop reads CSVEPRGYGYTF. The CDR3, as DNA: TGCAGCGTGGAACCCAGGGGCTATGGCTACACCTTC.

This chain joins TRBV12-5 and TRBJ2-1, with D unresolved. V was trimmed by 3 bases and J by 0 bases, leaving 6 bases between them. Germline V gives CDR1 LGHNT, CDR2 FRNRAP. The CDR3 spans 14 residues. Here the CDR3 DNA reads TGTGCTAGTGGTTTCCTTAGCTCCTACAATGAGCAGTTCTTC. Protein product: CASGFLSSYNEQFF.

The genes are TRBV6-4 and TRBJ1-6; no reliable D call. V lost 0 bases, J lost 10 bases, and 10 bases lay in between. Germline CDR1 reads MRHNA; CDR2 reads SNTAGT. The CDR3 runs to 14 residues. CDR3 sequence: CASSDSYSRSPLHF. For the CDR3, the DNA is TGTGCCAGCAGTGACTCTTACAGTCGATCACCCCTCCACTTT.

The CDR3 nucleotides are TGTGCCAGCAGACCGGACTCCTCTGGAAACACCATATATTTT. It translates to CASRPDSSGNTIYF. V usage is TRBV7-9 and J usage is TRBJ1-3, with D unclear. CDR3 size: 14 residues. Germline V CDR1 and CDR2: SEHNR, FQNEAQ (reference sequence). Trimming took 6 bases from V and 0 from J, leaving 9 bases between them.

This chain connects TRBV7-2 to TRBJ2-3; D perhaps matches TRBD2 (5 bases). The CDR3 loop spans 14 amino acids. Trimming took off 9 bases at V and 1 base at J, with 14 bases between the two ends. Germline V CDR1 and CDR2: SGHTA, FQGNSA. The CDR3 is CASRQRRGTDTQYF. In DNA, the CDR3 is TGTGCCAGTAGGCAGCGGCGGGGCACAGATACGCAGTATTTT. Together with reference TRBV7-2 and TRBJ2-3, the CDR3 gives the full variable domain: GAGVSQSPSNKVTEKGKDVELRCDPISGHTALYWYRQSLGQGLEFLIYFQGNSAPDKSGLPSDRFSAERTGGSVSTLTIQRTQQEDSAVYLCASRQRRGTDTQYFGPGTRLTVL.

The chain links TRBV5-8 to TRBJ2-5; the D gene is possibly TRBD2 (6 bases). Germline-derived CDR1 and CDR2 are SGHTS and YDEGEE. Trimming removed 0 bases from V and 3 bases from J, with 15 bases in between. The CDR3 runs to 16 residues. The CDR3 reads CASSLGAGLKEETQYF. For the CDR3, the DNA is TGTGCCAGCAGCTTGGGGGCTGGACTAAAAGAAGAGACCCAGTACTTC.

This rearrangement joins TRBV7-9 to TRBJ1-5, with D unclear. Germline V gene data show CDR1 as SEHNR and CDR2 as FQNEAQ (reference sequence). Trimming left V 5 bases short and J 7 bases short, with 15 bases between. The CDR3 sequence is 14 residues long. As DNA, the CDR3 is TGTGCCAGCAGCAAAGGAGCGGGAGGCCAGCCCCAGCATTTT. It yields the protein CASSKGAGGQPQHF.

V is TRBV19 and J is TRBJ1-5; possibly TRBD1 for D (5 bases). Looked up from germline, CDR1 is LNHDA and CDR2 is SQIVND (reference sequence). V lost 5 bases, J lost 4 bases, and 21 bases lay in between. The CDR3 length is 17 residues. CDR3 DNA: TGTGCCAGTAGTCGCCGAGACAGCACTTTTCAGAATCAGCCCCAGCATTTT. Translation gives CASSRRDSTFQNQPQHF.

V is TRBV7-2 and J is TRBJ2-7; 12 bases match TRBD1. The CDR3 has 17 residues. V was pared by 3 bases and J by 3 bases, with 9 bases of the junction left unmatched. Per the germline V gene, CDR1 is SGHTA and CDR2 is FQGNSA. The CDR3 region has the DNA TGTGCCAGCAGCTTCCGGGGGGACAGGGGGCGCATCTACGAGCAGTACTTC. Amino acid sequence: CASSFRGDRGRIYEQYF.

The chain uses TRBV5-1 and TRBJ1-3, with 8 bases fitting TRBD1. The CDR3 sequence is 15 residues long. Germline CDR1 is SGHRS and CDR2 is YFSETQ. The J segment lost 2 bases and the V segment lost 3 bases, leaving 4 bases of the junction unmatched. CDR3 region: CASSSTGDPGNTIYF. In DNA, the CDR3 is TGCGCCAGCAGCTCGACAGGGGACCCTGGAAACACCATATATTTT.

The rearrangement links TRBV6-6 to TRBJ1-2, with a tentative D call TRBD1 (5 bases). Germline CDR1 reads MNHNY; CDR2 reads SVGAGI (reference sequence). CDR3 length: 14 residues. V dropped 6 bases and J dropped 4 bases, with 15 bases sitting between them. The CDR3 spells CASRTGTFGYGYTF. The DNA for the CDR3 is TGTGCCAGCAGGACCGGGACTTTTGGCTATGGCTACACCTTC.

V usage is TRBV4-3 and J usage is TRBJ2-1; D unresolved. V was pared by 0 bases and J by 8 bases, with 11 bases between. CDR3 length: 14 residues. The germline CDR1 and CDR2 sequences are LGHNA and YSLEER. CDR3 sequence reads: CASSQDLPSHEQFF. Written as DNA, the CDR3 is TGCGCCAGCAGCCAAGATCTCCCCAGTCATGAGCAGTTCTTC.

This chain connects TRBV7-9 to TRBJ2-6; tentatively, D is TRBD2 (6 bases). The ends were cut back, 3 bases at V and 1 base at J, with 10 bases in the middle. This CDR3 has 16 amino acids. The germline V gene encodes CDR1 SEHNR and CDR2 FQNEAQ (reference sequence). CDR3 nucleotide sequence: TGTGCCAGCAGCTTTTGGAGGGAGTCTGGGGCCAACGTCCTGACTTTC. Translation gives CASSFWRESGANVLTF.

In regard to this clone: One end of the junction does not line up with germline, which may come from a read error. The chain employs TRBV7-9 and TRBJ1-6, with a possible D match to TRBD1 (5 bases). The CDR3 spans 15 residues. Germline V lookup: CDR1 SEHNR, CDR2 FQNEAQ (reference sequence). In nucleotides, the CDR3 is TGTGCCAGCAGCCTAGACAGCTCCTCTAATTCACCCCTCCACTTT. Translation: CASSLDSSSNSPLHF.

V usage is TRBV2 and J usage is TRBJ2-2, with D possibly matching TRBD2 (6 bases). The CDR3 extends over 15 amino acids. CDR1 and CDR2 (germline): SNHLY, FYNNEI. The V end lost 3 bases, the J end lost 0 bases, and 8 bases lay between the germline ends. The CDR3 DNA is TGTGCCAGCAGTGATCGGGGGACGAACACCGGGGAGCTGTTTTTT. Amino acids: CASSDRGTNTGELFF.

Only one count was recorded for this clone. This rearrangement joins TRBV28 to TRBJ1-2, with D possibly TRBD1 on 6 matching bases. Germline V gene sequence: CDR1 MDHEN, CDR2 SYDVKM. V was cut by 6 bases and J by 2 bases, with 7 bases left in between. There are 12 residues in the CDR3. CDR3 loop: CASSGQNYGYTF. CDR3 in DNA: TGTGCCAGCAGCGGACAGAACTATGGCTACACCTTC.

This chain links TRBV18 with TRBJ1-2; 8 bases line up with TRBD1. The CDR3 runs to 15 residues. Per the germline V gene, CDR1 is KGHSH and CDR2 is LQKENI. The ends lost 4 bases at V and 0 bases at J; junction bases unmatched: 4. This CDR3 is CASSQDRGPNYGYTF. CDR3 nucleotides: TGTGCCAGCTCACAAGACAGGGGACCTAACTATGGCTACACCTTC.

The chain recombines TRBV27 with TRBJ1-2; the D gene is possibly TRBD1 (5 bases). V lost 4 bases to trimming and J lost 4 bases, with 13 bases between them. The CDR3 length is 14 residues. Per the germline V gene, CDR1 is MNHEY and CDR2 is SMNVEV (reference sequence). In DNA form, the CDR3 reads TGTGCCAGCAGTTCCCGTGACGGGGGCTATGGCTACACCTTC. Protein product: CASSSRDGGYGYTF.

V and J are TRBV4-1 and TRBJ2-7; no definite D call. The germline V and J ends were trimmed by 1 base and 0 bases, with 10 bases remaining between them. CDR3 size: 15 residues. Germline-derived CDR1 and CDR2 are MGHRA and YSYEKL. The CDR3, as DNA: TGCGCCAGCAGCCAAGGGGCCACAAGCTCCTACGAGCAGTACTTC. Residues: CASSQGATSSYEQYF.

Only one count was recorded for this clone. The chain couples TRBV20-1 to TRBJ1-2, with a possible D match to TRBD1 (5 bases). CDR1 is DFQATT and CDR2 is SNEGSKA in the germline V gene (reference sequence). V was trimmed by 6 bases and J by 4 bases, leaving 9 bases between them. This CDR3 region has 11 residues. As DNA, the CDR3 is TGCAGTGCCCCGCAGGGCTATGGCTACACCTTC. This gives the protein CSAPQGYGYTF.

V usage is TRBV4-2 and J usage is TRBJ1-2, with 8 bases identical to TRBD1. J lost 4 bases, V lost 0 bases, and 1 base had no gene match. Germline assignment: CDR1 LGHNA and CDR2 YNFKEQ. The CDR3 consists of 14 residues. The CDR3 region is CASSQEQGVYGYTF. CDR3 DNA: TGTGCCAGCAGCCAAGAACAGGGGGTCTATGGCTACACCTTC.

V usage is TRBV7-2 and J usage is TRBJ1-4; maybe TRBD1 (5 bases). The CDR3 has 15 amino acids. Trimming removed 5 bases from V and 8 bases from J, with 18 bases in between. CDR1 is SGHTA and CDR2 is FQGNSA in the germline V gene. The CDR3 sequence is CASSGYSLGQEKLFF. In DNA form, the CDR3 reads TGTGCCAGCAGCGGATATTCGCTGGGGCAAGAAAAACTGTTTTTT. Combining the CDR3 with reference TRBV7-2 and TRBJ1-4 gives the whole variable domain GAGVSQSPSNKVTEKGKDVELRCDPISGHTALYWYRQSLGQGLEFLIYFQGNSAPDKSGLPSDRFSAERTGGSVSTLTIQRTQQEDSAVYLCASSGYSLGQEKLFFGSGTQLSVL.